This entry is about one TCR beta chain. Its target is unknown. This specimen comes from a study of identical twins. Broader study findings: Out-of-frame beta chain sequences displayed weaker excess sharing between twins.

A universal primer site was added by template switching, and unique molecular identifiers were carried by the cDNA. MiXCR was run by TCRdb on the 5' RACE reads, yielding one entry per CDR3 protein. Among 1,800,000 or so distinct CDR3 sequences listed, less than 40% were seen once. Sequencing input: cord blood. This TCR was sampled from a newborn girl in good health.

The CDR3 is CASSLGASSGREGEQYF. The CDR3 bases are TGCGCCAGCAGCTTGGGGGCCTCTAGCGGGAGGGAGGGTGAGCAGTACTTC. The chain carries TRBV5-1 and TRBJ2-5, with TRBD2 identical over 12 bases. This CDR3 is 17 amino acids long. Per the germline V gene, CDR1 is SGHRS and CDR2 is YFSETQ. V trimming: 0 bases; J trimming: 11 bases; junction bases outside the gene matches: 14.